This T cell receptor beta chain emerged from a study of Graves' ophthalmopathy and Graves' hyperthyroidism. The study, taken as a whole, reports: Most thyroid clonotypes with frequency above 0.001 were detected in blood too. The model predicted progression of ophthalmopathy with a sensitivity of 70% to 71%, and its specificity was 72% to 80%.

Concerning this clonotype: Its antigen is undetermined.

Uncontrolled infections, pregnancy, lactation or other autoimmune diseases led to patient exclusion. RNA transcripts yielded amplified TCR beta CDR3 regions. An opening RT-PCR round employed HTBI primers and preceded a second-round multiplex PCR. MiXCR, applied by TCRdb to the multiplex PCR reads, yields one record per CDR3 protein. The sample lists around 1,000,000 distinct CDR3 sequences; 35% to 40% were seen once. The sample consisted of peripheral blood or thyroid tissue (not recorded which). This TCR came from an adult man with Graves' hyperthyroidism.

CDR3: CASSWGLVGALETQYF. The DNA for the CDR3 is TGTGCCAGCAGCTGGGGACTTGTGGGGGCCTTGGAGACCCAGTACTTC. The chain uses TRBV7-3 and TRBJ2-5, with D perhaps being TRBD1 or TRBD2 (6 bases each). Trimming removed 4 bases from V and 5 bases from J, with 20 bases in between. The CDR3 sequence is 16 residues long. Germline V gene data show CDR1 as SGHTA and CDR2 as FQGTGA.